The present TCR beta chain was sequenced within a study of blood T cells in healthy people across ages. A few counts support this clonotype. The antigen remains undetermined. Extraction yielded at least 6 micrograms of total RNA per sample. Germline V gene sequence: CDR1 DFQATT, CDR2 SNEGSKA (reference sequence). V lost 3 bases to trimming and J lost 2 bases, with 11 bases between them. This CDR3 has 13 amino acids. Combining a sample-barcoded 5' primer with a J-beta primer mix, a second PCR ran for about 6 to 11 cycles. TCRdb used MiXCR to reprocess the 5' RACE reads, holding one entry per CDR3 protein. The table records about 1,800,000 distinct CDR3 sequences, about 30% of them present only once. General observations from the study: Age brought a roughly linear fall in TCR beta diversity measured per million T cells. Diversity was higher, and naive CD4+ cells more numerous, in long-lived donors than in aged donors.

This receptor was obtained from a woman younger than 45 in good health. Sequencing was carried out using blood. J is TRBJ2-7 and V is TRBV20-1; the D gene is possibly TRBD2 (5 bases). The CDR3 DNA reads as TGCAGTGCTAGTGCGGGCGTGCCCTACGAGCAGTACTTC. Protein sequence: CSASAGVPYEQYF.